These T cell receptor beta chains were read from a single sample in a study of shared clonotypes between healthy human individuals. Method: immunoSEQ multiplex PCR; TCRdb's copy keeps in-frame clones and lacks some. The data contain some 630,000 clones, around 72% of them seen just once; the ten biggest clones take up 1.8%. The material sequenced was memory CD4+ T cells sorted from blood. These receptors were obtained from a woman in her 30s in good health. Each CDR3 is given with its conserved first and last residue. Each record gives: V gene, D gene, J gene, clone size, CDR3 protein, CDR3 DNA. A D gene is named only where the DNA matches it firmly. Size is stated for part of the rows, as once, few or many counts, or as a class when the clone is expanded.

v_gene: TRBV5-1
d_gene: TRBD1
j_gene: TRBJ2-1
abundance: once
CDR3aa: CASSLSDRESDEQFF
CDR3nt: TGCGCCAGCAGCCTATCGGACAGGGAGAGCGATGAGCAGTTCTTC

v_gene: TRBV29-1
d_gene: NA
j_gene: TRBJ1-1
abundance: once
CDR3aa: CSVEKQGNTEAFF
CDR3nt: TGCAGCGTTGAAAAACAGGGGAACACTGAAGCTTTCTTT

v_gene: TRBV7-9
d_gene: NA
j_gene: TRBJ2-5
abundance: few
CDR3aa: CASTIQGQETQYF
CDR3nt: TGTGCCAGCACCATACAGGGTCAAGAGACCCAGTACTTC

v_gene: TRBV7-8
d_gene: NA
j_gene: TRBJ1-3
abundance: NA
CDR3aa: CASSPRGSGNTIYF
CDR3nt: TGTGCCAGCAGCCCCCGGGGCTCTGGAAACACCATATATTTT

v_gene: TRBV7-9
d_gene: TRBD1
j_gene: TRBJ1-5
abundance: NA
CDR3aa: CASSLEDRGAGQPQHF
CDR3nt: TGTGCCAGCAGCCTAGAGGACAGGGGCGCGGGTCAGCCCCAGCATTTT

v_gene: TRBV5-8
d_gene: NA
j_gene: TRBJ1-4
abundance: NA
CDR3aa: CASSLRGGSKLFF
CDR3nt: TGTGCCAGCAGCCTGAGAGGGGGGTCAAAACTGTTTTTT

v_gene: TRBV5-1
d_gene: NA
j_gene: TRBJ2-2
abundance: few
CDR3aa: CASSSPTGELFF
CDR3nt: TGCGCCAGCAGCTCACCCACCGGGGAGCTGTTTTTT

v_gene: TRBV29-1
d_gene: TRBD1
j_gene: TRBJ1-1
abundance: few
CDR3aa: CSAVPGQGVAEAFF
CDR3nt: TGCAGCGCCGTCCCCGGACAGGGGGTCGCTGAAGCTTTCTTT

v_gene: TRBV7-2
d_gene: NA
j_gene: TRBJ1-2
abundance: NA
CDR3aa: CASSQETGKSYTF
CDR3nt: TGTGCCAGCAGCCAGGAGACAGGCAAAAGCTACACCTTC

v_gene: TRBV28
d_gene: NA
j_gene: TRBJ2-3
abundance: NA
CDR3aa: CASSPAGGFYTQYF
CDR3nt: TGTGCCAGCAGTCCCGCTGGGGGGTTCTATACGCAGTATTTT

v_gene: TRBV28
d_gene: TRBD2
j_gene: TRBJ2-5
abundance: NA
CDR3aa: CASRTGTSRETQYF
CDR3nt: TGTGCCAGCAGGACCGGGACTAGTCGAGAGACCCAGTACTTC

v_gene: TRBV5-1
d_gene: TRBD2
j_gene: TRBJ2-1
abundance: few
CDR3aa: CASSLTLAPEQFF
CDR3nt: TGCGCCAGCAGCTTGACACTAGCGCCCGAGCAGTTCTTC

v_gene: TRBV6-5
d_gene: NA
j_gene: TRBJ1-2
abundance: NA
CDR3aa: CASRTGILSYGYTF
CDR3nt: TGTGCCAGCAGAACCGGGATCCTGAGTTATGGCTACACCTTC